The next 24 T cell receptor beta chains were all read from a single sample in a study of CD8+ T cells in alopecia areata. Treatment given: oral pan-JAK inhibitor, 5-10 mg twice daily. Extracted from the samples, RNA was reverse transcribed into cDNA to serve as the sequencing template. Assay used: immunoSEQ multiplex PCR; TCRdb lists only in-frame clones, some missing. The sample consists of some 110,000 clones, approximately 59% of them appearing once. The sample here was CD8+ T cells sorted from blood, taken at week 4, from a patient treated with tofacitinib. Receptor source: a human donor with alopecia areata.

This clone has just a few counts. This sequence joins TRBV29-1 and TRBJ1-3; maybe TRBD1 (6 bases). The CDR3 is 13 residues long. Germline values: CDR1 SQVTM, CDR2 ANQGSEA. CDR3 sequence: CRYQGHLVNTIYF. The CDR3 DNA is TGCAGATACCAGGGGCACCTTGTCAACACCATATATTTT.

The V call is TRBV30, the J call TRBJ1-1; 7 nucleotides align to TRBD1. V lost 2 bases, J lost 5 bases, and 5 bases stayed unmatched. The CDR3 is made up of 13 amino acids. Germline values: CDR1 GTSNPN, CDR2 SVGIG (reference sequence). Written as DNA, the CDR3 is TGTGCCTGGAGTTTGACAGGGAAAACTGAAGCTTTCTTT. It encodes CAWSLTGKTEAFF. The full variable domain, in which reference TRBV30 and TRBJ1-1 provide the parts outside the CDR3, is SQTIHQWPATLVQPVGSPLSLECTVEGTSNPNLYWYRQAAGRGLQLLFYSVGIGQISSEVPQNLSASRPQDRQFILSSKKLLLSDSGFYLCAWSLTGKTEAFFGQGTRLTVV.

The V and J genes are TRBV29-1 and TRBJ2-5; D ambiguous. The CDR3 has 14 residues. Per germline, CDR1 SQVTM and CDR2 ANQGSEA. V lost 7 bases and J 5 bases, leaving 20 bases between the germline ends. DNA for the CDR3: TGCAGCGCTAAGACACCCCCCGAGAAGGAGACCCAGTACTTC. Translation gives CSAKTPPEKETQYF.

This clone was detected only a few times. The chain couples TRBV19 to TRBJ2-2; maybe TRBD2 (5 bases). Germline-derived CDR1 and CDR2 are LNHDA and SQIVND (reference sequence). Trimming pared 9 bases from V and 5 bases from J, leaving 7 bases between. The CDR3 has 11 amino acids. CDR3 sequence reads: CASGVTGELFF. The CDR3 DNA follows: TGTGCCAGCGGGGTTACCGGGGAGCTGTTTTTT.

In this sample, this clone turned up a few times. The rearrangement joins TRBV30 to TRBJ2-2; possible D gene TRBD2, 6 bases. Trimming cost V 2 bases and J 8 bases, with 12 bases left between them. Germline V CDR1 and CDR2: GTSNPN, SVGIG (reference sequence). The CDR3 is made up of 13 amino acids. CDR3: CAWSSAGRGELFF. The CDR3, as DNA: TGTGCCTGGAGTAGCGCGGGGAGGGGGGAGCTGTTTTTT.

The gene calls are TRBV9 and TRBJ2-7, with 8 bases matching TRBD2. V lost 0 bases and J lost 7; bases outside the gene matches: 9. CDR3 length: 15 residues. Germline V gene lookup returns CDR1 SGDLS and CDR2 YYNGEE. CDR3 DNA: TGTGCCAGCAGCGTAGATAAAAGCGGGGGAGGTGAGCAGTACTTC. Encoded protein: CASSVDKSGGGEQYF.

The rearrangement uses TRBV29-1 and TRBJ2-3; possibly TRBD2 for D (7 bases). The CDR3 length is 15 residues. V was pared by 0 bases and J by 5 bases, with 15 bases between. Germline-derived CDR1 and CDR2 are SQVTM and ANQGSEA. The CDR3 sequence: CSVEENAGAGDTQYF. For the CDR3, the DNA is TGCAGCGTTGAAGAGAATGCGGGGGCGGGAGATACGCAGTATTTT.

This clone was counted between two and nine times. CDR3 sequence reads: CASSNAGELFF. In DNA, the CDR3 is TGTGCCAGTAGCAACGCCGGGGAGCTGTTTTTT. The rearrangement uses TRBV19 and TRBJ2-2; D call uncertain. Germline lookup yields CDR1 LNHDA and CDR2 SQIVND (reference sequence). Trimming pared 6 bases from V and 6 bases from J, leaving 5 bases between. The length of the CDR3 is 11 residues.

The V gene is TRBV7-8, the J gene TRBJ2-5; 13 positions agree with TRBD2. After removal of 5 bases from V and 4 bases from J, the junction contained 10 bases not matched to a gene. This CDR3 is 17 amino acids long. Germline V gives CDR1 SGHVS, CDR2 FQNEAQ. The CDR3 DNA follows: TGTGCCAGCAGCCGCGGGACTAGCGGGGAAAAGGCAGAGACCCAGTACTTC. Translated: CASSRGTSGEKAETQYF.

The J gene is TRBJ1-1, the V gene TRBV15; D not certain. The V gene's germline CDR1 is LNHNV and CDR2 YYDKDF (reference sequence). Between the trimmed V and J ends, which lost 6 bases and 1 base, there was a span of 6 bases. The CDR3 has 12 amino acids. CDR3 amino acids: CATRGGNTEAFF. The CDR3 DNA reads as TGTGCCACCAGGGGAGGGAACACTGAAGCTTTCTTT.

The chain uses TRBV2 and TRBJ2-1, with a weak D call TRBD2 (6 bases). The CDR3 has 16 residues. Germline assignment: CDR1 SNHLY and CDR2 FYNNEI. V lost 7 bases and J 0 bases, leaving 16 bases between the germline ends. The CDR3 protein is CASKPSGTASYNEQFF. CDR3 coding DNA: TGTGCCAGCAAACCCTCCGGGACTGCCTCCTACAATGAGCAGTTCTTC.

This sequence joins TRBV27 and TRBJ2-1; D gene unclear. Germline V CDR1 and CDR2: MNHEY, SMNVEV (reference sequence). The CDR3 length is 15 residues. The germline V and J ends were trimmed by 2 bases and 4 bases, with 12 bases remaining between them. Written as DNA, the CDR3 is TGTGCCAGCAGTTTAGTGGGGTCCCTTTACAATGAGCAGTTCTTC. As protein: CASSLVGSLYNEQFF.

This clone was recorded a few times. The chain carries TRBV7-8 and TRBJ2-2; no clear D. The CDR3 extends over 13 amino acids. The ends were cut back, 5 bases at V and 4 bases at J, with 8 bases in the middle. Germline-derived CDR1 and CDR2 are SGHVS and FQNEAQ. The CDR3 spells CASSPTATGELFF. The CDR3 nucleotides read TGTGCCAGCAGCCCGACTGCCACCGGGGAGCTGTTTTTT.

The chain joins TRBV7-8 to TRBJ2-4; D perhaps matches TRBD2 (5 bases). The V gene's germline CDR1 is SGHVS and CDR2 FQNEAQ. Trimming removed 0 bases at V and 0 bases at J, with 18 bases between. The CDR3 is made up of 19 amino acids. CDR3 amino acids: CASSLAVIEGSEAKNIQYF. The CDR3 coding sequence is TGTGCCAGCAGCTTAGCGGTGATTGAGGGTAGCGAAGCCAAAAACATTCAGTACTTC.

The chain recombines TRBV6-5 with TRBJ2-7; a weak D match, TRBD1 (5 bases). Trimming pared 6 bases from V and 3 bases from J, leaving 12 bases between. The CDR3 totals 13 residues. The germline V gene encodes CDR1 MNHEY and CDR2 SVGAGI. The CDR3 protein is CASSDSGIYEQYF. The CDR3 DNA sequence: TGTGCCAGCAGCGATTCAGGGATCTACGAGCAGTACTTC.

This clone occurred once. This chain joins TRBV25-1 and TRBJ2-7; D is unresolved. The germline V and J ends were trimmed by 6 bases and 6 bases, with 15 bases remaining between them. CDR3 length: 13 amino acids. Germline V CDR1 and CDR2: MGHDK, SYGVNS. CDR3 in DNA: TGTGCCAGCAGCGAACCCTTATGGATCGAGCAGTACTTC. This gives the protein CASSEPLWIEQYF.

The rearrangement links TRBV7-9 to TRBJ2-5; 10 nucleotides match TRBD1. From germline, CDR1 is SEHNR and CDR2 FQNEAQ (reference sequence). With V trimmed by 2 bases and J by 4 bases, 1 base remained unmatched. This CDR3 has 14 amino acids. The DNA of the CDR3 is TGTGCCAGCAGCTTACGGGACAGGGGAGAGACCCAGTACTTC. This sequence encodes CASSLRDRGETQYF.

J is TRBJ1-6 and V is TRBV30; 9 bases agree with TRBD1. This CDR3 contains 12 residues. V was pared by 5 bases and J by 7 bases, with 0 bases of the junction left unmatched. The germline gives CDR1 GTSNPN, CDR2 SVGIG (reference sequence). CDR3 loop: CAWGTGNSPLHF. In nucleotides, the CDR3 is TGTGCCTGGGGGACAGGGAATTCACCCCTCCACTTT.

J is TRBJ2-7 and V is TRBV29-1; D remains unclear. Germline loops: CDR1 SQVTM, CDR2 ANQGSEA. Trimming shortened V by 6 bases and J by 6 bases, and 9 bases separated the two germline ends. CDR3 size: 10 residues. CDR3 DNA: TGCAGCGTGTCAAACCCCGAGCAGTACTTC. Translating it yields CSVSNPEQYF.

This sequence joins TRBV30 and TRBJ1-1, with D possibly being TRBD1 (5 bases). V gave up 1 base and J gave up 8 bases, with 11 bases separating them. The CDR3 length is 12 residues. Germline V CDR1 and CDR2: GTSNPN, SVGIG (reference sequence). CDR3: CAWSETETEAFF. In DNA, the CDR3 is TGTGCCTGGAGTGAGACAGAGACCGAAGCTTTCTTT.

J is TRBJ2-5 and V is TRBV2; D ambiguous. Trimming removed 5 bases from V and 3 bases from J, with 16 bases in between. Germline assignment: CDR1 SNHLY and CDR2 FYNNEI. The CDR3 has 15 amino acids. The CDR3 DNA follows: TGTGCCAGCAGTCGAGAGAGTGTACGAGAAGAGACCCAGTACTTC. Protein product: CASSRESVREETQYF.

V usage is TRBV30 and J usage is TRBJ2-2, with D perhaps TRBD2 (5 bases). The CDR3 spans 14 residues. Germline V CDR1 and CDR2: GTSNPN, SVGIG (reference sequence). Trimming shortened V by 3 bases and J by 0 bases, and 8 bases separated the two germline ends. This chain's CDR3 is CAWRYGANTGELFF. CDR3 in DNA: TGTGCCTGGAGATACGGGGCGAACACCGGGGAGCTGTTTTTT.

The chain carries TRBV30 and TRBJ2-2; D gene unclear. CDR1 and CDR2 (germline): GTSNPN, SVGIG (reference sequence). CDR3 length equals 15 residues. V was trimmed by 5 bases and J by 2 bases, leaving 15 bases between them. In DNA form, the CDR3 reads TGTGCCTGGGAAGAGCCCAACACCAACACCGGGGAGCTGTTTTTT. The encoded protein is CAWEEPNTNTGELFF.

This sequence joins TRBV6-1 and TRBJ1-2, with D tentatively TRBD1 (5 bases). V was clipped by 4 bases and J by 2 bases, with 14 bases between them. The CDR3 runs to 15 residues. Germline assignment: CDR1 MNHNS and CDR2 SASEGT. The CDR3, as DNA: TGTGCCAGCAGTGCGGGGGGATCAGTGAACTATGGCTACACCTTC. It codes for CASSAGGSVNYGYTF.